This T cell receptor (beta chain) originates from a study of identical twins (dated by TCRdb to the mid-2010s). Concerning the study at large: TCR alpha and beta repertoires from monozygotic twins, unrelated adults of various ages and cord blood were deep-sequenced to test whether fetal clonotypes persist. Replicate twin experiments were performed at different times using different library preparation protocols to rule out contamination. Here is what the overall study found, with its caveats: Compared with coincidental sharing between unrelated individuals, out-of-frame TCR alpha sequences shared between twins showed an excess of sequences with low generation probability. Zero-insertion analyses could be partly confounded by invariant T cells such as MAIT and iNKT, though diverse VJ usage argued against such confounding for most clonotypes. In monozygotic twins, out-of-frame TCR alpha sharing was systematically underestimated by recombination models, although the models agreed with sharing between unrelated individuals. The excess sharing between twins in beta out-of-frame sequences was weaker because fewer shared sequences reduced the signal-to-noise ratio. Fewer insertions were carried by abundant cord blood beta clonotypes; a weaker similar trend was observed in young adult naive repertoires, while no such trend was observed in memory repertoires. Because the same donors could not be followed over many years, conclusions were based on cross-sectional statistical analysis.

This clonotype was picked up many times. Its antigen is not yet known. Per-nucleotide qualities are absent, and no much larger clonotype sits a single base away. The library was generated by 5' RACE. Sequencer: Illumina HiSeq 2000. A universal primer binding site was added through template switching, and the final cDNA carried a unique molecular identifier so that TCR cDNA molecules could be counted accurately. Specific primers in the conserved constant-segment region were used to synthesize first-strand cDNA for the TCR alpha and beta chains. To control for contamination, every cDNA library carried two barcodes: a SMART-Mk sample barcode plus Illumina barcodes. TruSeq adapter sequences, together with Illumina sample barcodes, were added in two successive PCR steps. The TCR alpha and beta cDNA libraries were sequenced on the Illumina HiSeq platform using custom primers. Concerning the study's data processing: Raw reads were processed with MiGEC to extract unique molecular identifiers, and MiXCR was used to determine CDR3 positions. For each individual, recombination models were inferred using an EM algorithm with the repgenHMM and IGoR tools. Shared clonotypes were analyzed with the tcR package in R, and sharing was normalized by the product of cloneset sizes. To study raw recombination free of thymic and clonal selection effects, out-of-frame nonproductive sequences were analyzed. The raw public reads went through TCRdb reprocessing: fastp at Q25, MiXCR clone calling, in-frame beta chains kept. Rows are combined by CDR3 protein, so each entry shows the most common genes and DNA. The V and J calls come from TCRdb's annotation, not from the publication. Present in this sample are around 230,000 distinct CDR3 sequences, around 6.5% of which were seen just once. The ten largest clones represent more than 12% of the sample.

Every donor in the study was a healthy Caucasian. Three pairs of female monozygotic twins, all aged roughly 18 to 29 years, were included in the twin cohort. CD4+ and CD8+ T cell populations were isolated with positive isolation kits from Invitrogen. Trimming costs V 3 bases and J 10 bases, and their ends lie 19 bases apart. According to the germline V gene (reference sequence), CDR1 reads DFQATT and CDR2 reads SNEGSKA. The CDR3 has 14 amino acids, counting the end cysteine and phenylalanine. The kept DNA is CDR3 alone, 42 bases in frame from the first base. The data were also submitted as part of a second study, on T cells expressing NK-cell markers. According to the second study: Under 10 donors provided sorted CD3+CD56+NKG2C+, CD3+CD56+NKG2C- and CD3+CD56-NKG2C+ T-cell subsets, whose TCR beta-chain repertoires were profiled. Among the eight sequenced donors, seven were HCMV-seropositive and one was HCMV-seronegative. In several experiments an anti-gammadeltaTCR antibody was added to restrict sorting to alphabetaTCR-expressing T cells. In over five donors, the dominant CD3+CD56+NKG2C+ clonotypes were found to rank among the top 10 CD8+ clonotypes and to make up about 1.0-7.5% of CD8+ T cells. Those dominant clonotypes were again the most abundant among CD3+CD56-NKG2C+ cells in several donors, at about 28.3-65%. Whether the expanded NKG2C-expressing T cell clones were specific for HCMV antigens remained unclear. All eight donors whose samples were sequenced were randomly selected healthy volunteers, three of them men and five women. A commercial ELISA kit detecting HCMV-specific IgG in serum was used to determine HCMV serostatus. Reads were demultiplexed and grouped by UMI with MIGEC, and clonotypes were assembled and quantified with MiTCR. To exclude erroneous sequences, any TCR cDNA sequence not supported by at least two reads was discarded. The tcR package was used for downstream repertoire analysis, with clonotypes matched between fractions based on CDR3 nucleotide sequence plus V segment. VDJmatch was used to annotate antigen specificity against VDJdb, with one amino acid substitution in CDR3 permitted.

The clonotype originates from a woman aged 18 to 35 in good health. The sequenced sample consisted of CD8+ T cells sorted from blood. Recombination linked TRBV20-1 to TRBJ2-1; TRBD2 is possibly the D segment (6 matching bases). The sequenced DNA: TGCAGTGCTAGGCCGACCGGATTAGCGGTCGAGCAGTTCTTC. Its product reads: CSARPTGLAVEQFF.